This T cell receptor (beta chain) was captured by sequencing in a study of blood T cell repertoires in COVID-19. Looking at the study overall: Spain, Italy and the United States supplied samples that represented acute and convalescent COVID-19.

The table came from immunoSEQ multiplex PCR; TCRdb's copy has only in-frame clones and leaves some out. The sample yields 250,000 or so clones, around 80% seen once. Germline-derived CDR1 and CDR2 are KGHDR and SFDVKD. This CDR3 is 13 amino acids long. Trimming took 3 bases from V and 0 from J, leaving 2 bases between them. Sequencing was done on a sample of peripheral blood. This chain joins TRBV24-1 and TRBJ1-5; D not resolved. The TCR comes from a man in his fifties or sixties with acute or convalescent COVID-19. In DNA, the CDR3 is TGTGCCACCAGTGATCATAGCAATCAGCCCCAGCATTTT. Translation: CATSDHSNQPQHF.